This entry features one T cell receptor (beta chain) sequence. Germline V gene sequence: CDR1 SGHDN, CDR2 FVKESK. The V and J ends lost 4 bases and 7 bases respectively, with 15 bases between them. The CDR3 loop spans 14 amino acids. This specimen belongs to a study of a mutant IDH1 vaccine in newly diagnosed glioma. Study details: Sex distribution of treated patients was about 62% male and about 40% female; mean age was around 42 years. Patients arrived already treated with radiotherapy, temozolomide, or both, most having had both.

Generated by immunoSEQ multiplex PCR, the TCRdb table keeps only in-frame clones and is missing some. The sample records about 59,000 clones, approximately 92% being singletons. This sample's time point: baseline, week 1 (first vaccination visit). Indicated treatment: pre-vaccination baseline after standard-of-care therapy. This TCR derives from a man aged 50-60 years with glioma. V gene TRBV14 combines with J gene TRBJ2-3; tentatively, D is TRBD1 (5 bases). The material was PBMCs, obtained from a glioma patient treated with radiotherapy, temozolomide or both. CDR3 protein: CASSRGRPAYTQYF. In DNA form, the CDR3 reads TGTGCCAGCAGCCGGGGCAGACCGGCGTATACGCAGTATTTT.